The 11 T cell receptor beta chains reported below all come from one sample, sequenced in a study of technical replicates of blood from a handful of donors. Only in-frame clones appear in the TCRdb table, and some are missing; sequencing was by immunoSEQ multiplex PCR. The table records tens of thousands of clones, approximately 83% of them present only once. The specimen was PBMCs. Receptor source: a human donor in good health. Some clones in this sample may be carry-over from other donors' samples.

The J gene is TRBJ2-5, the V gene TRBV27, with a tentative D call TRBD2 (6 bases). CDR3 length: 14 amino acids. Trimming left V 4 bases short and J 1 base short, with 10 bases between. Germline CDR1 reads MNHEY; CDR2 reads SMNVEV (reference sequence). CDR3 nucleotide sequence: TGTGCCAGCAGTTCGCGGGGCACCCAAGAGACCCAGTACTTC. Residues: CASSSRGTQETQYF.

This sequence joins TRBV7-8 and TRBJ2-7; 9 nucleotides agree with TRBD2. V lost 2 bases and J lost 7; bases outside the gene matches: 9. CDR3 length: 15 amino acids. The germline V gene encodes CDR1 SGHVS and CDR2 FQNEAQ. DNA of the CDR3: TGTGCCAGCAGCTTAAATAGCGGCGGGGGGGTAGAGCAGTACTTC. This sequence encodes CASSLNSGGGVEQYF.

This chain joins TRBV4-1 and TRBJ1-6; no reliable D call. The CDR3 totals 14 residues. Per the germline V gene, CDR1 is MGHRA and CDR2 is YSYEKL. V was clipped by 1 base and J by 5 bases, with 6 bases between them. The CDR3 here is CASSQGPNNSPLHF. As DNA, the CDR3 is TGCGCCAGCAGCCAAGGTCCCAATAATTCACCCCTCCACTTT.

This clone was recorded once. This chain links TRBV6-1 with TRBJ2-1; the D is unclear. The V end was cut by 4 bases, the J end by 3 bases, with 10 bases between. The CDR3 loop spans 14 amino acids. Germline CDR1 reads MNHNS; CDR2 reads SASEGT. DNA of the CDR3: TGTGCCAGCAGTGCCCTCGGAGTCTACAATGAGCAGTTCTTC. It is translated as CASSALGVYNEQFF.

The rearrangement links TRBV11-2 to TRBJ2-7, with 9 bases fitting TRBD1. Germline trimming cut 5 bases from V and 6 bases from J; bases unmatched to any gene: 17. CDR1 SGHAT and CDR2 FQNNGV come from the germline V gene. This CDR3 has 17 amino acids. The CDR3 reads CASSARLGTGMSSEQYF. The CDR3 DNA follows: TGTGCCAGCAGCGCCCGCCTCGGGACAGGGATGTCGTCCGAGCAGTACTTC.

The genes are TRBV18 and TRBJ2-3; D may be TRBD2 (7 bases). V was clipped by 10 bases and J by 4 bases, with 15 bases between them. The CDR3 runs to 13 residues. Germline CDR1 reads KGHSH; CDR2 reads LQKENI. CDR3 DNA: TGTGCCACCGTAGGGGGGGAAGCAGATACGCAGTATTTT. It specifies CATVGGEADTQYF.

J is TRBJ1-2 and V is TRBV6-1; 9 nucleotides align to TRBD1. The V and J ends lost 7 bases and 4 bases, in that order; junction bases with no gene match: 7. The germline V gene encodes CDR1 MNHNS and CDR2 SASEGT. This CDR3 has 14 amino acids. The CDR3 reads CASIPDRGVYGYTF. CDR3 DNA: TGTGCCAGCATTCCGGACAGGGGCGTCTATGGCTACACCTTC.

The chain is built from TRBV7-9 and TRBJ2-1; TRBD1 agrees at 11 bases. Per germline, CDR1 SEHNR and CDR2 FQNEAQ (reference sequence). The CDR3 extends over 15 amino acids. With 4 bases clipped from V and 5 bases from J, the junction kept 4 bases outside the gene matches. CDR3 DNA: TGTGCCAGCAGCTCGGGACAGGGGGTCCACAATGAGCAGTTCTTC. It specifies CASSSGQGVHNEQFF. Drawing the rest from reference TRBV7-9 and TRBJ2-1, the complete variable domain is DTGVSQNPRHKITKRGQNVTFRCDPISEHNRLYWYRQTLGQGPEFLTYFQNEAQLEKSRLLSDRFSAERPKGSFSTLEIQRTEQGDSAMYLCASSSGQGVHNEQFFGPGTRLTVL.

The chain combines TRBV7-2 with TRBJ2-2; D gene uncertain. Between the trimmed V and J ends, which lost 5 bases and 3 bases, there was a span of 4 bases. This CDR3 is built from 12 residues. CDR1 and CDR2 (germline): SGHTA, FQGNSA. The CDR3 loop reads CASSPYTGELFF. The CDR3 nucleotides read TGTGCCAGCAGCCCTTACACCGGGGAGCTGTTTTTT.

V is TRBV7-2 and J is TRBJ1-5; D not resolved. V lost 1 base and J lost 0, with 13 bases in between. There are 17 residues in the CDR3. From germline, CDR1 is SGHTA and CDR2 FQGNSA. In nucleotides, the CDR3 is TGTGCCAGCAGCTTAGTGATGGGGAGAGATAGCAATCAGCCCCAGCATTTT. Translating it yields CASSLVMGRDSNQPQHF.

This clone was counted only a few times. J is TRBJ2-6 and V is TRBV7-3; D is undetermined. CDR1 SGHTA and CDR2 FQGTGA come from the germline V gene. The CDR3 has 15 residues. Trimming shortened V by 5 bases and J by 2 bases, and 10 bases separated the two germline ends. CDR3 nucleotide sequence: TGTGCCAGCAGCCCCGCCCGGGCTGGGGCCAACGTCCTGACTTTC. As protein: CASSPARAGANVLTF.